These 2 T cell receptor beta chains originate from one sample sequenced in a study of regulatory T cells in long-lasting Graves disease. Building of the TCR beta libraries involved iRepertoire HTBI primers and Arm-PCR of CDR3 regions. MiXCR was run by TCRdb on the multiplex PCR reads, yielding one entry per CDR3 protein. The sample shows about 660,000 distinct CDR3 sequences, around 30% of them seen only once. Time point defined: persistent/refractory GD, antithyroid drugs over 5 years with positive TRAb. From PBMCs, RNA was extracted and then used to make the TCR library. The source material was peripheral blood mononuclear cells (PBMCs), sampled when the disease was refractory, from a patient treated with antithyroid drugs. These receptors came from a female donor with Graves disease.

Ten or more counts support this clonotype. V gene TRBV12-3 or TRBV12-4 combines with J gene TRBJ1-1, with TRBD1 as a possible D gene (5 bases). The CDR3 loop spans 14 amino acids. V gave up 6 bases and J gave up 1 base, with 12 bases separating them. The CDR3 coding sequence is TGTGCCAGCAGCTTGGGGCCGGGGAACACTGAAGCTTTCTTT. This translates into CASSLGPGNTEAFF.

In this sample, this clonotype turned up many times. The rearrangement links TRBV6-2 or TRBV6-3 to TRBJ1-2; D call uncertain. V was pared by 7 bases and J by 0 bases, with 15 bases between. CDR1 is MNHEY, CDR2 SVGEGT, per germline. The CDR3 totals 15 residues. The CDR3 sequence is CASTYAPGANYGYTF. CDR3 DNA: TGTGCCAGCACCTATGCTCCCGGGGCTAACTATGGCTACACCTTC.